This T cell receptor beta chain was obtained from a study of blood T cell repertoires in COVID-19. CDR1 and CDR2 from the germline V gene are SGDLS and YYNGEE. CDR3 length: 15 amino acids. Trimming shortened V by 0 bases and J by 1 base, and 5 bases separated the two germline ends. The study recruited people aged about 18 to 90 years across 24 US areas. The table came from immunoSEQ multiplex PCR; TCRdb's copy has only in-frame clones and leaves some out. The sample consists of 150,000 or so clones, approximately 81% of them appearing once. The sample comprised PBMCs or T cells enriched from blood (not recorded which). This receptor was taken from a woman between 50 and 59 years old who had recovered from COVID-19. The chain joins TRBV9 to TRBJ2-6, with D hard to call. The CDR3 loop is CASSVASSGANVLTF. The CDR3 region has the DNA TGTGCCAGCAGCGTAGCGTCGTCTGGGGCCAACGTCCTGACTTTC.